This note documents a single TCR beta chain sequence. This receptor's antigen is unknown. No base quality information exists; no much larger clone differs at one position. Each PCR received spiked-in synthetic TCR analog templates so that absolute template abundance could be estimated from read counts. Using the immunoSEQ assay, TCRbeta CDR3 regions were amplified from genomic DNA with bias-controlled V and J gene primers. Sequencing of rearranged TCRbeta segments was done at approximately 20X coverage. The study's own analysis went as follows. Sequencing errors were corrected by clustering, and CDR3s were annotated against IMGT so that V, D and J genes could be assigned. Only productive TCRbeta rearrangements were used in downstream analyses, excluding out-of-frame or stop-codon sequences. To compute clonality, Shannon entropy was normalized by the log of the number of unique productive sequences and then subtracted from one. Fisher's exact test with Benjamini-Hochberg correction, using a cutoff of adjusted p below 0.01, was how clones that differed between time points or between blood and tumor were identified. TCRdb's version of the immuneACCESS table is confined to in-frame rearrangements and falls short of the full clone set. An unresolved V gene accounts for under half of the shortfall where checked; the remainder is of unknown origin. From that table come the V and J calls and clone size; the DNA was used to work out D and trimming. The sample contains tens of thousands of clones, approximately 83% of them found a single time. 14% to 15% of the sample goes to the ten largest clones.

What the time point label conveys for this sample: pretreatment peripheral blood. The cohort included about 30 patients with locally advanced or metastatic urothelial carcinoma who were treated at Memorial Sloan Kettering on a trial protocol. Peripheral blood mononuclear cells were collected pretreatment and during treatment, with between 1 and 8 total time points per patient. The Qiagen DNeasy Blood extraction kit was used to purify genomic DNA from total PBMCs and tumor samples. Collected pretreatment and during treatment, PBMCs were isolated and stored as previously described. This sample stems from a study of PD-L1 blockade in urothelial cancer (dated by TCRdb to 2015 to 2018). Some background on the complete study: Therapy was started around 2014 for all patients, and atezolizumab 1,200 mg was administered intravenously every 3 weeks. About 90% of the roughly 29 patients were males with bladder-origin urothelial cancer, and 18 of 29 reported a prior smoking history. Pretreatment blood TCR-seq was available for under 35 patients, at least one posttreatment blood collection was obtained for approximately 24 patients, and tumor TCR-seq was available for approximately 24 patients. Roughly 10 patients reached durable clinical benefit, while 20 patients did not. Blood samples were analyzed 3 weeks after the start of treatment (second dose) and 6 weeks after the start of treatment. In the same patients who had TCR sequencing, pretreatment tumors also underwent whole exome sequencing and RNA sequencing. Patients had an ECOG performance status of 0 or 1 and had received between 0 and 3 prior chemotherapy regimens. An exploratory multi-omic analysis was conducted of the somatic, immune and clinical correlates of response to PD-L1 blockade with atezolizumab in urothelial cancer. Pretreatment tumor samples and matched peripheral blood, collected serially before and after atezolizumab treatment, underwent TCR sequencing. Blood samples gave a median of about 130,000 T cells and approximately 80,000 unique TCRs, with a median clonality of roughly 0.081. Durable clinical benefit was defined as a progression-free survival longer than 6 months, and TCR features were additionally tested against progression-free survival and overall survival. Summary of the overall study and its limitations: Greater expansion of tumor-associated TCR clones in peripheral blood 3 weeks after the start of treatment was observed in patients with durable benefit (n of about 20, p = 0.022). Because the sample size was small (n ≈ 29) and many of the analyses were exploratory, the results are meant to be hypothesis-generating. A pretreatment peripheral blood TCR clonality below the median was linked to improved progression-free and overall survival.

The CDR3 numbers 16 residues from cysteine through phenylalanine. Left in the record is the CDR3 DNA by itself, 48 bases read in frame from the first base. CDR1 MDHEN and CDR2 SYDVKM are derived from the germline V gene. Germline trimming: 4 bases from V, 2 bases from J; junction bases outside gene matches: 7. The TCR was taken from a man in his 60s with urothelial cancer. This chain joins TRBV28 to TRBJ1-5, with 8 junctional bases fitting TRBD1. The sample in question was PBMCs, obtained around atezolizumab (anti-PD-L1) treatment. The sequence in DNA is TGTGCCAGCAGTTCCCAGGGGGCTCGGCGCAATCAGCCCCAGCATTTT. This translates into CASSSQGARRNQPQHF.